This T cell receptor beta chain was documented in a study of human T cells and chemical hapten exposure. TCRdb ran MiXCR on the RACE reads and lists one entry per CDR3 protein. The sample yields some 60,000 distinct CDR3 sequences, under 15% seen once. This CDR3 has 11 residues. Trimming cost V 3 bases and J 2 bases, with 5 bases left between them. Germline values: CDR1 DFQATT, CDR2 SNEGSKA (reference sequence). Time point noted: patch test 3, about 24 weeks after DPC sensitization. Treatment: therapeutic diphenylcyclopropenone sensitization with weekly scalp DPC. This clonotype was observed at least ten times.

The rearrangement joins TRBV20-1 to TRBJ2-7; D gene uncertain. The TCR comes from a man younger than 40 with alopecia areata. Some clones in this sample may be carry-over from other donors' samples. The sequenced sample was whole blood, obtained in connection with sensitization to the hapten diphenylcyclopropenone (DPC). This chain's CDR3 is CSASQPYEQYF. The CDR3 coding sequence is TGCAGTGCTAGCCAGCCCTACGAGCAGTACTTC.